These 19 T cell receptor beta chains originate from one sample sequenced in a study of tumor and adjacent non-tumor tissue in lung cancer. TCRbeta libraries were built with three rounds of nested PCR, modified from ARM-PCR. TCRdb used MiXCR to reprocess the multiplex PCR reads, holding one entry per CDR3 protein. Seen here are 120,000 or so distinct CDR3 sequences, approximately 80% observed once, and the top ten hold about 23%. RNA was extracted from bulk tissue without any cell sorting. Sequenced material: lung tumor tissue. The receptor source for this set is a man aged 70-80 years with non-small cell lung cancer.

For this clonotype: Germline is not matched at one junction end, which may reflect a read error. The chain recombines TRBV6-6 with TRBJ2-7; D might be TRBD2 (5 bases). There are 16 residues in the CDR3. CDR1 is MNHNY, CDR2 SVGAGI, per germline (reference sequence). This chain's CDR3 is CTSSYSTIGYSYEQYF. CDR3 DNA: TGTACCAGCAGTTACTCGACTATCGGGTATTCTTACGAGCAGTACTTC.

This clonotype was observed a single time. A junction boundary mismatches the germline segment, possibly from a read error. The genes are TRBV28 and TRBJ1-6, with D uncertain. The CDR3 is 15 amino acids. Germline values: CDR1 MDHEN, CDR2 SYDVKM. CDR3 protein: CASSLYRGRNSSLHF. In nucleotides, the CDR3 is TGTGCCAGTAGTTTATACCGGGGTCGTAATTCATCCCTCCACTTT.

This clonotype came up many times. DNA for the CDR3: TGTGCCAGCAGTGACAGCGGGGGCACAGATACGCAGTATTTT. Translation gives CASSDSGGTDTQYF. V is TRBV6-4 and J is TRBJ2-3, with 7 nucleotides matching TRBD2. CDR1 and CDR2 (germline): MRHNA, SNTAGT. CDR3 length: 14 residues. After removal of 2 bases from V and 1 base from J, the junction contained 0 bases not matched to a gene.

On this clonotype itself: A clone one base away is much larger, so this may be a read error. The V call is TRBV14, the J call TRBJ1-2; perhaps TRBD1 as D (6 bases). The CDR3 runs to 14 residues. Per the germline V gene, CDR1 is SGHDN and CDR2 is FVKESK. Trimming took 4 bases from V and 8 from J, leaving 17 bases between them. The CDR3 reads CASSRDLGGRGYTF. Written as DNA, the CDR3 is TGTGCCAGCAGCCGAGATCTGGGGGGGCGCGGCTACACCTTC.

This clonotype was seen once. The germline gene is not matched at one end of the junction; a read error may be the cause. The V and J genes are TRBV29-1 and TRBJ1-5; 9 bases are a match to TRBD1. The CDR3 is 12 residues long. Germline loops: CDR1 SQVTM, CDR2 ANQGSEA. CDR3 amino acids: CRVGQGMGPQHF. CDR3 sequence (DNA): TGTCGCGTTGGACAGGGGATGGGGCCCCAGCATTTT.

The chain links TRBV11-3 to TRBJ1-1, with 7 bases identical to TRBD1. The J segment lost 7 bases and the V segment lost 5 bases, leaving 7 bases of the junction unmatched. CDR1 and CDR2 (germline): SGHNT, YENEEA. The CDR3 has 13 amino acids. The CDR3: CASSQDRVDEAFF. In nucleotides, the CDR3 is TGTGCCAGCAGCCAAGACAGGGTCGATGAAGCTTTCTTT. The variable domain in full, completed from reference TRBV11-3 and TRBJ1-1, reads EAGVVQSPRYKIIEKKQPVAFWCNPISGHNTLYWYLQNLGQGPELLIRYENEEAVDDSQLPKDRFSAERLKGVDSTLKIQPAELGDSAVYLCASSQDRVDEAFFGQGTRLTVV.

As concerns this clonotype: One junction end disagrees with the germline gene, perhaps due to a read error. The chain uses TRBV29-1 and TRBJ1-2; no definite D call. This CDR3 spans 16 amino acids. Per the germline V gene, CDR1 is SQVTM and CDR2 is ANQGSEA. The CDR3 nucleotides are TGCAGAGTTGTCCCCTATCAATCCTCGGAAGAAGATGGCCACACGTTC. Its protein product is CRVVPYQSSEEDGHTF.

A note on this clonotype: It may be a read error: a sequence one base away is much more abundant. The CDR3 loop reads CASSLPRSQSSYEQCF. CDR3 nucleotide sequence: TGTGCCAGCAGTCTCCCCCGTTCCCAATCCTCCTACGAGCAGTGCTTC. The chain carries TRBV28 and TRBJ2-7; D is unclear. Germline V lookup: CDR1 MDHEN, CDR2 SYDVKM. This CDR3 has 16 residues.

The rearrangement links TRBV5-6 to TRBJ1-2, with 10 bases that match TRBD1. Germline CDR1 SGHDT, CDR2 YYEEEE. The CDR3 spans 17 residues. With V trimmed by 1 base and J by 8 bases, 14 bases remained unmatched. CDR3: CASSLKSRDRGHRGYTF. The DNA of the CDR3 is TGTGCCAGCAGCTTGAAGTCCCGTGACAGGGGGCACCGGGGCTACACCTTC.

The J gene is TRBJ2-7, the V gene TRBV12-3 or TRBV12-4; 12 bases map to TRBD2. The CDR3 covers 15 residues. CDR3 bases: TGTACGAGCACATCACTAGCGGGAGGAACCTACGAGCAGTACTTC. Protein sequence: CTSTSLAGGTYEQYF.

As to this clonotype: At one of its ends the junction is not consistent with the germline gene, which may arise from a read error. This chain connects TRBV29-1 to TRBJ1-2; 7 bases are shared with TRBD1. This CDR3 is 14 amino acids long. Germline loops: CDR1 SQVTM, CDR2 ANQGSEA. The CDR3 here is CSVETGKANYGYTF. The DNA of the CDR3 is TGCAGTGTCGAGACAGGGAAGGCTAACTATGGTTACACCTTC.

As regards this clonotype: Because it lacks the conserved phenylalanine or tryptophan at the end, this CDR3 is likely a read error. The chain carries TRBV29-1 and TRBJ1-2, with D uncertain. This CDR3 contains 16 residues. Germline lookup yields CDR1 SQVTM and CDR2 ANQGSEA. The CDR3 nucleotides read TGCAGGGTTGTCCCCTATCAATCCTCGGGAGAAGTTGGCTACACCATC. Translated, it gives CRVVPYQSSGEVGYTI.

In the case of this clonotype: A read error is possible here, since a much larger clone lies one base away. The genes are TRBV28 and TRBJ2-7; TRBD2 agrees at 10 bases. CDR3 length: 15 amino acids. V shed 5 bases and J 6 bases; nucleotides not matched to a gene: 10. Per germline, CDR1 MDHEN and CDR2 SYDVKM. DNA of the CDR3: TGTGCCAGCAGTCTATCAGCGGGAGGGCCGGGCGAGCAGTACTTC. Amino acids: CASSLSAGGPGEQYF. The full variable domain, with the rest looked up from reference TRBV28 and TRBJ2-7, is DVKVTQSSRYLVKRTGEKVFLECVQDMDHENMFWYRQDPGLGLRLIYFSYDVKMKEKGDIPEGYSVSREKKERFSLILESASTNQTSMYLCASSLSAGGPGEQYFGPGTRLTVT.

This clonotype was seen ten or more times. The J gene is TRBJ2-7, the V gene TRBV4-1; 7 positions agree with TRBD2. This CDR3 has 17 amino acids. Unmatched junction bases numbered 14, after V lost 3 bases and J lost 3 bases. Germline V lookup: CDR1 MGHRA, CDR2 YSYEKL. The CDR3 DNA follows: TGCGCCAGCAGCCACCGATACCCAGCGGGAAGTCGCTACGAGCAGTACTTC. Residues: CASSHRYPAGSRYEQYF.

Points on this clonotype: No conserved phenylalanine or tryptophan ends this CDR3, so it is likely a read error. The DNA is omitted, as the CDR3 cannot be located on it reliably, and the CDR3 follows TCRdb's listing. The J gene is TRBJ2-2, the V gene TRBV11-2; TRBD1 is taken as the D call from the table, unchecked against the DNA. Germline V gene lookup returns CDR1 SGHAT and CDR2 FQNNGV. The CDR3 contains 16 residues when both ends are counted. CDR3 in amino acids: CASSLVCTGVAGEPFL.

This chain connects TRBV6-5 to TRBJ1-4; no reliable D call. The CDR3 is 15 amino acids. The V gene lost 7 bases and the J gene lost 10 bases, with 22 bases spanning the gap. Germline V lookup: CDR1 MNHEY, CDR2 SVGAGI. CDR3 amino acids: CASKSGHGRGGKLFF. The DNA of the CDR3 is TGTGCCAGCAAATCTGGGCATGGGAGAGGCGGAAAACTGTTTTTT.

On this clonotype: Since no conserved phenylalanine or tryptophan closes the CDR3, a read error is the likely cause. V gene TRBV29-1 combines with J gene TRBJ2-7; D gene unclear. This CDR3 comprises 14 residues. Germline CDR1 is SQVTM and CDR2 is ANQGSEA. The V end was cut by 4 bases, the J end by 1 base, with 14 bases between. CDR3 nucleotides: TGCAGCGTTGGTAGATATGGATCATCCTACGAGCAGTACATC. It specifies CSVGRYGSSYEQYI.

With regard to this clonotype: At one end the junction does not follow the germline gene, possibly because of a read error. The chain combines TRBV4-1 with TRBJ2-5, with D perhaps matching TRBD2 (5 bases). Germline values: CDR1 MGHRA, CDR2 YSYEKL. The CDR3 runs 15 residues. CDR3: CASNQDRLSIETLYF. CDR3 coding DNA: TGTGCCAGCAACCAAGATCGACTATCTATCGAGACCCTGTACTTC.

Notes on this clonotype: The junction and the germline gene differ at one end; a read error may be behind it. The chain has TRBV6-5 and TRBJ2-7; tentative D call: TRBD2 (6 bases). This CDR3 is 15 amino acids long. The germline gives CDR1 MNHEY, CDR2 SVGAGI. The CDR3 DNA follows: TGTGCCAGCAATTACTCGACTGGGACTGCCTACGAACAGTACTTC. Translating gives CASNYSTGTAYEQYF.